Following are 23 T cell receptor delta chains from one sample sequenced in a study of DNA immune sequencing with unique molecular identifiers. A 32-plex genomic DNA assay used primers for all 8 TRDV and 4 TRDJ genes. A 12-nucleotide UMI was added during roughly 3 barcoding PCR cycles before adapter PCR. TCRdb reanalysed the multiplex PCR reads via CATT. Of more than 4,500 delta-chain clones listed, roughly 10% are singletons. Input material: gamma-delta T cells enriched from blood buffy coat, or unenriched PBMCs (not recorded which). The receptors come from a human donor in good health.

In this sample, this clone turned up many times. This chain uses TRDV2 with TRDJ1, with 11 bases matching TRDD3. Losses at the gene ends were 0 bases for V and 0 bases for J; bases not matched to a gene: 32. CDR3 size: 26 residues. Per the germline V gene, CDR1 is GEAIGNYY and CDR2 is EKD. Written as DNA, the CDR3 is TGTGCCTGTGACACCGTAGTACCTACGAAATTTACTGGGGGATATGAAAAGATGGGGGACACCGATAAACTCATCTTT. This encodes CACDTVVPTKFTGGYEKMGDTDKLIF.

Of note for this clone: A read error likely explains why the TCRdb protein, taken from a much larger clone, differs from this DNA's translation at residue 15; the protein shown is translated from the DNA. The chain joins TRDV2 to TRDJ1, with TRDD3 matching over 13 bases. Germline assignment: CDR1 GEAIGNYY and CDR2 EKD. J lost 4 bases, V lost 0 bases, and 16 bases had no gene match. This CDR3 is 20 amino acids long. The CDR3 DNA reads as TGTGCCTGTGACACCGTCGCTACTGGGGGATACGGAGGGTACATCGATAAACTCATCTTT. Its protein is CACDTVATGGYGGYIDKLIF.

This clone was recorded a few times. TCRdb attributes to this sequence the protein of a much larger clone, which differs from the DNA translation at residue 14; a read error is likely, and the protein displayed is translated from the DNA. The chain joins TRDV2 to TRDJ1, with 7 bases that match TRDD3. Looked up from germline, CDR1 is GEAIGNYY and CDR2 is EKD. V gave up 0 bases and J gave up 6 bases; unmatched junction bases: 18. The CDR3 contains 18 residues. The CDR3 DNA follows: TGTGCCTGTGACACCGTATCCGGGGGATCCCTGGTGCCCTATAAACTCATCTTT. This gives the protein CACDTVSGGSLVPYKLIF.

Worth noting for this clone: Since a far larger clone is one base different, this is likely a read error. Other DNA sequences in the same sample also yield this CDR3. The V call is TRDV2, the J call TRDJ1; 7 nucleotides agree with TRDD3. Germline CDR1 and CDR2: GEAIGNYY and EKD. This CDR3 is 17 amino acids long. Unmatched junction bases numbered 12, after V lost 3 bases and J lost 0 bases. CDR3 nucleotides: TGTGCCTGTGACTCCCTCCTGGGGGCACCCAACACCGATAAACTCATCTTT. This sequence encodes CACDSLLGAPNTDKLIF.

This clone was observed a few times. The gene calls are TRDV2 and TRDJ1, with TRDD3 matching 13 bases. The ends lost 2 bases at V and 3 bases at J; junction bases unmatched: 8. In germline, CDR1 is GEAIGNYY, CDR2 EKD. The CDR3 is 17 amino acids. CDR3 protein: CACDKVLGDTQADKLIF. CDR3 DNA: TGTGCCTGTGACAAAGTACTGGGGGATACGCAGGCCGATAAACTCATCTTT.

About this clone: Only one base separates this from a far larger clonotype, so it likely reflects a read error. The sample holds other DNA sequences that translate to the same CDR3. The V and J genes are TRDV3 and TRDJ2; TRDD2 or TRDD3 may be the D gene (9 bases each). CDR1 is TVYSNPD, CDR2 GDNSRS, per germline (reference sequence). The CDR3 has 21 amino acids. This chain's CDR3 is CAFSLPTSLWGIPFLTAQLFF. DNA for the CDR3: TGTGCCTTTAGCCTTCCTACGTCTCTCTGGGGGATTCCTTTTTTGACAGCTCAACTCTTCTTT.

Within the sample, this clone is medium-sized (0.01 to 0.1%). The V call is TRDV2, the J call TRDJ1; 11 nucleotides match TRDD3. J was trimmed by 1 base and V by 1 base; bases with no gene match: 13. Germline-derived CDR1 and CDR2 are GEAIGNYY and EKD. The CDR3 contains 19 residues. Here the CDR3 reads CACDTLVGDTGQSTDKLIF. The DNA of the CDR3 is TGTGCCTGTGACACGCTAGTGGGGGATACGGGGCAGAGCACCGATAAACTCATCTTT.

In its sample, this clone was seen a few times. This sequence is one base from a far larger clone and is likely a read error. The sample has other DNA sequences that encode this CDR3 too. The DNA of the CDR3 is TGTGCCTGTGACACCGTCGCACTACCCGATAAACTCATCTTT. Protein: CACDTVALPDKLIF. The rearrangement uses TRDV2 and TRDJ1; no clear D gene. V gave up 0 bases and J gave up 3 bases, with 10 bases separating them. Germline CDR1 is GEAIGNYY and CDR2 is EKD. This CDR3 region has 14 residues.

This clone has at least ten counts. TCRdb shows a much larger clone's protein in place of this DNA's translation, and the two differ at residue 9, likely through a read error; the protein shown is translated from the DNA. The CDR3 spells CACAQLGDGDDKLIF. DNA for the CDR3: TGTGCCTGTGCCCAACTGGGGGATGGGGACGATAAACTCATCTTT. This chain joins TRDV2 and TRDJ1, with 10 positions matching TRDD3. Trimming at V came to 5 bases and at J to 4 bases, leaving 9 bases not matched to a gene. Germline values: CDR1 GEAIGNYY, CDR2 EKD. CDR3 length: 15 residues.

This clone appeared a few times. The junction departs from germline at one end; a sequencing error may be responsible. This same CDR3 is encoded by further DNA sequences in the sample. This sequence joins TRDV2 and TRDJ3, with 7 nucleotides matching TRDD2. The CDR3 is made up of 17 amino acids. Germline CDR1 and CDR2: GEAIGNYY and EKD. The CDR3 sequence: CACDTSPPSWDTRQMFF. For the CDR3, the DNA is TGTGCCTGTGACACATCGCCCCCTTCCTGGGATACCCGACAGATGTTTTTC.

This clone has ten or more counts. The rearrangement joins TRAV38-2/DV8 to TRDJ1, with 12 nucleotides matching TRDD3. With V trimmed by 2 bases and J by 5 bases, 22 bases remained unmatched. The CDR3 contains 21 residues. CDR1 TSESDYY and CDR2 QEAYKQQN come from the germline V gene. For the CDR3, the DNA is TGTGCTTATAGGAGTACTTCTACTTCGAGTACTGGGGGATACAAGACAGATAAACTCATCTTT. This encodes CAYRSTSTSSTGGYKTDKLIF.

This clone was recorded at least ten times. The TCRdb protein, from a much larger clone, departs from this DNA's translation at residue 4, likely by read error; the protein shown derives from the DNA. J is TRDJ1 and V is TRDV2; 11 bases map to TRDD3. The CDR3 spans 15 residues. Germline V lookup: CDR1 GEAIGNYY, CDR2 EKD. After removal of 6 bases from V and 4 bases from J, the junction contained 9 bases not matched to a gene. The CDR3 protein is CACPQLGDRDDKLIF. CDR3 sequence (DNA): TGTGCCTGTCCCCAACTGGGGGATAGGGACGATAAACTCATCTTT.

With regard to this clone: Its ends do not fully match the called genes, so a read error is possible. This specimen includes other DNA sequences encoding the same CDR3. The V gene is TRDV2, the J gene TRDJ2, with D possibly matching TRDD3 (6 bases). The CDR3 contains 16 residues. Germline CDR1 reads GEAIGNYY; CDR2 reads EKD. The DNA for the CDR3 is TGTGCCTGTGACACCGTGGGGGCGACTTTGATAGCACAACTTTTCTTT. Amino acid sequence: CACDTVGATLIAQLFF.

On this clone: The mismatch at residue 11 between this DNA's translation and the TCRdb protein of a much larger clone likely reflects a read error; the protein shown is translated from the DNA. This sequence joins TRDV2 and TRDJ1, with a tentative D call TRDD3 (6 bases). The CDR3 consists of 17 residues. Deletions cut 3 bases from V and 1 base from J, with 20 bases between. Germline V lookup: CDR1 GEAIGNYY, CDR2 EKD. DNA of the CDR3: TGTGCCTGTGACTCACTTCCCTACGGGGATTCCACCGATAAACTCATCTTT. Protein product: CACDSLPYGDSTDKLIF.

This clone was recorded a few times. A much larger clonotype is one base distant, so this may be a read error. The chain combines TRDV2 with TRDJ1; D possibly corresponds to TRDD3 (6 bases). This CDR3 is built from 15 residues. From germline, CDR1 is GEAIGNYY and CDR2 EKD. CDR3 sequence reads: CACDTGGTHTDKHIF. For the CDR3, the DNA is TGTGCCTGTGACACTGGGGGGACCCACACCGATAAACACATCTTT.

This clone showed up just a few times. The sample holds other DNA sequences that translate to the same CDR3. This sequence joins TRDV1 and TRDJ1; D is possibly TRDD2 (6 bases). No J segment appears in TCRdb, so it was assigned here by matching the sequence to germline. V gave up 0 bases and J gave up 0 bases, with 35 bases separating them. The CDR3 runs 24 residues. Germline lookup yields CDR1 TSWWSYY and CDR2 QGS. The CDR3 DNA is TGTGCTCTTGGGGAACTAGAGGTTCCTATACGGTTCTCGGGGACCGTAATACACACCGATAAACTCATCTTT. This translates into CALGELEVPIRFSGTVIHTDKLIF.

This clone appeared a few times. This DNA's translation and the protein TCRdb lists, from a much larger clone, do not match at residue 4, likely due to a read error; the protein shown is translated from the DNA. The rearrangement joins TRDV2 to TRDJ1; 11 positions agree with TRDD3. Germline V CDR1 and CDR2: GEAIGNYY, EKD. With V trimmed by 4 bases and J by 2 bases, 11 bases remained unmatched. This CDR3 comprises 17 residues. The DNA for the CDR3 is TGTGCCTGTGAAACCGTTGGGGGATACGCTGGGACCGATAAACTCATCTTT. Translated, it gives CACETVGGYAGTDKLIF.

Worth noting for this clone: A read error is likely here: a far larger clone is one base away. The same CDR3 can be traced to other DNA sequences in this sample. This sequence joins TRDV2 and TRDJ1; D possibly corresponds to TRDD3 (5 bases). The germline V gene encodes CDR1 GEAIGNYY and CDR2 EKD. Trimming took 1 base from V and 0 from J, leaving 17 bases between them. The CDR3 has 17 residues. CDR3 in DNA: TGTGCCTGTGACACTCTGGGTGATGGAAAGTACACCGATAAACTCATCTTT. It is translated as CACDTLGDGKYTDKLIF.

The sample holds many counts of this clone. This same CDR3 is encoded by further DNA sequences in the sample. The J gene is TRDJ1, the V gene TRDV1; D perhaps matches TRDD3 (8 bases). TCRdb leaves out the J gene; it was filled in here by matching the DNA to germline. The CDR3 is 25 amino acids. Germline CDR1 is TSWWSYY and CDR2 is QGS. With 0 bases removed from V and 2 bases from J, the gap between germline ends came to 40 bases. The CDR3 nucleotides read TGTGCTCTTGGGGAACTAATCGGTCAGTATTCCTACTGGTGGGGGATCGTCAGGAGAACCGATAAACTCATCTTT. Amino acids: CALGELIGQYSYWWGIVRRTDKLIF.

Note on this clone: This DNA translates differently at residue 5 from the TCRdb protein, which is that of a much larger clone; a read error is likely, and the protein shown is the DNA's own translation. CDR3 amino acids: CACDIVGNSGPLIF. CDR3 in DNA: TGTGCCTGTGACATCGTGGGGAATTCCGGACCCCTGATCTTT. V is TRDV2 and J is TRDJ4, with D maybe TRDD3 (5 bases). The ends were cut back, 2 bases at V and 3 bases at J, with 15 bases in the middle. Looked up from germline, CDR1 is GEAIGNYY and CDR2 is EKD. This CDR3 contains 14 residues.

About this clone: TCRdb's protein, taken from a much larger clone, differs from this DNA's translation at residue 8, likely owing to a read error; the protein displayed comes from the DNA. This CDR3 is CACDTLSFLGEEYTDKLIF. DNA for the CDR3: TGTGCCTGTGACACCTTGTCTTTTCTGGGGGAAGAGTACACCGATAAACTCATCTTT. The chain recombines TRDV2 with TRDJ1; 8 nucleotides match TRDD3. Looked up from germline, CDR1 is GEAIGNYY and CDR2 is EKD. Losses at the gene ends were 0 bases for V and 0 bases for J; bases not matched to a gene: 14. The CDR3 runs to 19 residues.

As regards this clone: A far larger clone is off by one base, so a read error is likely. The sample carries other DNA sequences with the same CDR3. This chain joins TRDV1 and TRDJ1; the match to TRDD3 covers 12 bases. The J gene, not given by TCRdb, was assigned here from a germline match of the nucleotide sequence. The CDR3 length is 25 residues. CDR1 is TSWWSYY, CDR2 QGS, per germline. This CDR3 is CALGEQRIYYTSWGIRKGYTDKLIF. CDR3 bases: TGTGCACTTGGGGAACAGAGGATATACTACACGTCCTGGGGGATACGAAAGGGTTACACCGATAAACTCATCTTT.

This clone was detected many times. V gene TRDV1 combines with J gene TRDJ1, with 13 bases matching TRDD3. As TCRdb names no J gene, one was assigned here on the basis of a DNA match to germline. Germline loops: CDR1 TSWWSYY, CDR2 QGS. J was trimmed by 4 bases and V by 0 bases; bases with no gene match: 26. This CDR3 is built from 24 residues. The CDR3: CALGELWDRPSLGTGGYENDKLIF. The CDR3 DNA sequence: TGTGCTCTTGGGGAACTATGGGACCGGCCTTCGTTAGGTACTGGGGGATACGAGAACGATAAACTCATCTTT.